This T cell receptor beta chain was identified during a study of Ad26.COV2.S vaccination and SARS-CoV-2 variants. CDR3 length: 15 residues. Germline V CDR1 and CDR2: SGHVS, FNYEAQ. The V and J ends lost 2 bases and 2 bases, in that order; junction bases with no gene match: 3. Treatment of the sample: some 20 received Ad26.COV2.S at low or high dose, single or two shots; about 5 received placebo; per-sample allocation not given. Each sample was drawn 63 days after the first injection (of vaccine or placebo). Sequencing used immunoSEQ multiplex PCR; TCRdb keeps in-frame clones, though not all of them. This sample yields some 390,000 clones, of which approximately 91% are seen a single time; over 1.5% belongs to the top ten.

The sequence was obtained from a person aged 18-65 years who received the Ad26.COV2.S COVID-19 vaccine or a placebo. The sequences come from peripheral blood, collected in a trial of Ad26.COV2.S vaccine versus placebo. The V gene is TRBV7-6, the J gene TRBJ2-3; 8 nucleotides line up with TRBD2. In nucleotides, the CDR3 is TGTGCCAGCAGCTTACTAGCGGGTCCCACAGATACGCAGTATTTT. This codes for CASSLLAGPTDTQYF.